This entry features one T cell receptor (beta chain) sequence. The antigen remains unidentified. Each CDR3 protein gets one entry after TCRdb re-called the RT-PCR reads with MiXCR. Here the sample spans 550,000 to 800,000 distinct CDR3 sequences, approximately 15% being singletons. The data stem from a study of response to subunit inactivated influenza vaccine. Whole-study results and caveats: Researchers suggested that each seasonal influenza vaccination recruits few new T cells.

The CDR3 has 14 amino acids. Germline V gene lookup returns CDR1 KGHDR and CDR2 SFDVKD. V was pared by 5 bases and J by 7 bases, with 3 bases of the junction left unmatched. This chain connects TRBV24-1 to TRBJ2-1, with TRBD2 matching over 11 bases. The sequence came from a man aged 50-59 years who received an inactivated influenza vaccine. Sequences were derived from PBMCs from blood, sampled roughly 15 days before vaccination. CDR3 region: CATSAASGRNEQFF. CDR3 nucleotides: TGTGCCACCAGTGCTGCTAGCGGGAGGAATGAGCAGTTCTTC.